Sequencing of this T cell receptor beta chain was carried out in a study of technical replicates of blood from a handful of donors. Profiled with immunoSEQ multiplex PCR; TCRdb holds only in-frame clones, not every one. The sample lists 85,000 to 100,000 clones, 92% occurring once. V was trimmed by 5 bases and J by 6 bases, leaving 11 bases between them. CDR3 length: 12 residues. The germline gives CDR1 SGHKS, CDR2 YYEKEE (reference sequence). Sequencing input: T cells isolated from PBMCs. The J gene is TRBJ1-1, the V gene TRBV5-5, with D perhaps TRBD1 (5 bases). This TCR derives from a human donor in good health. CDR3 coding DNA: TGTGCCAGCAGGCCAGACAGTTCTGAAGCTTTCTTT. Its translation is CASRPDSSEAFF.